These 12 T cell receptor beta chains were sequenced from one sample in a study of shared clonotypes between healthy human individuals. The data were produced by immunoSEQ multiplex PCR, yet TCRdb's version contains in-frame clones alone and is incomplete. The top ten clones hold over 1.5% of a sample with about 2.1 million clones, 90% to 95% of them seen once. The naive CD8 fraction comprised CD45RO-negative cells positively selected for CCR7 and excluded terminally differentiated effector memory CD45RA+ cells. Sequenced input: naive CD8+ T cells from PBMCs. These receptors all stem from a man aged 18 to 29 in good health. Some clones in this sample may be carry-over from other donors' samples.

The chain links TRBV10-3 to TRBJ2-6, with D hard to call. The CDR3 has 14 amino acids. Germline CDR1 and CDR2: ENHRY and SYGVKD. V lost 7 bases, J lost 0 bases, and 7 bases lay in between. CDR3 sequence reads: CAIKADSGANVLTF. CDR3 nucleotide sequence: TGTGCCATCAAGGCAGACTCTGGGGCCAACGTCCTGACTTTC.

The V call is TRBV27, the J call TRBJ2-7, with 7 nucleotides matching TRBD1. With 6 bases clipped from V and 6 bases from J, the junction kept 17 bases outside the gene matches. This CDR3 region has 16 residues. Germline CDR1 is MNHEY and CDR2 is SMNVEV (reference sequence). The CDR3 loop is CASSITSMGQSGEQYF. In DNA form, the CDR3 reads TGTGCCAGCAGCATAACCTCCATGGGACAGTCGGGCGAGCAGTACTTC.

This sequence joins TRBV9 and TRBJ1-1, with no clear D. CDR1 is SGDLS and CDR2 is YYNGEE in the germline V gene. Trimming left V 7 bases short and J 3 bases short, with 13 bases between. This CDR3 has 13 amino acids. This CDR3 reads CASGSVGDTEAFF. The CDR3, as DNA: TGTGCCAGCGGCTCGGTGGGAGACACTGAAGCTTTCTTT.

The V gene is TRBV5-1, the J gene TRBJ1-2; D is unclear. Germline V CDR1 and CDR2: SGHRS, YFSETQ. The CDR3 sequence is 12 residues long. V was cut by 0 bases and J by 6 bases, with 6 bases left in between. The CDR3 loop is CASSLEGNGYTF. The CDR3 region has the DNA TGCGCCAGCAGCTTGGAAGGGAATGGCTACACCTTC.

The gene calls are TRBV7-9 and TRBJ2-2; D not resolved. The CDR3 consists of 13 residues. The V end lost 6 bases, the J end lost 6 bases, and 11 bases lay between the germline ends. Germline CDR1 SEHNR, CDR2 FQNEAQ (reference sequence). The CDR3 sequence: CASRQKESGELFF. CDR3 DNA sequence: TGTGCCAGCAGGCAAAAGGAATCCGGGGAGCTGTTTTTT.

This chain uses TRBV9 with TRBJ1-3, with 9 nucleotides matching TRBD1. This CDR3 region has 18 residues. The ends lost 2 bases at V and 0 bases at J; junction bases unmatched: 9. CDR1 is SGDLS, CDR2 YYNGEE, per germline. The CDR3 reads CASSVRRDRANSGNTIYF. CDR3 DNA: TGTGCCAGCAGCGTCAGGCGGGACAGGGCGAACTCTGGAAACACCATATATTTT. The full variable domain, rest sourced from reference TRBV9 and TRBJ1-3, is DSGVTQTPKHLITATGQRVTLRCSPRSGDLSVYWYQQSLDQGLQFLIQYYNGEERAKGNILERFSAQQFPDLHSELNLSSLELGDSALYFCASSVRRDRANSGNTIYFGEGSWLTVV.

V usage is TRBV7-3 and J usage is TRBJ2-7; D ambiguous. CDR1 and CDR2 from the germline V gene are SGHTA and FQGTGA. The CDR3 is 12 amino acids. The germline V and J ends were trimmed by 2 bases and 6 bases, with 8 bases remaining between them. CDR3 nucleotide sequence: TGTGCCAGCAGCTTACTACGCGGCGAGCAGTACTTC. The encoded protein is CASSLLRGEQYF. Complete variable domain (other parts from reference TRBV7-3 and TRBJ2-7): GAGVSQTPSNKVTEKGKYVELRCDPISGHTALYWYRQSLGQGPEFLIYFQGTGAADDSGLPNDRFFAVRPEGSVSTLKIQRTERGDSAVYLCASSLLRGEQYFGPGTRLTVT.

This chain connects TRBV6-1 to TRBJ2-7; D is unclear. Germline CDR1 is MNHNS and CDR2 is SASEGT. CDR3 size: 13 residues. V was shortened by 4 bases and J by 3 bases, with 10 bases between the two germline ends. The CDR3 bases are TGTGCCAGCAGTGGATTCGGATTCTACGAGCAGTACTTC. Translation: CASSGFGFYEQYF.

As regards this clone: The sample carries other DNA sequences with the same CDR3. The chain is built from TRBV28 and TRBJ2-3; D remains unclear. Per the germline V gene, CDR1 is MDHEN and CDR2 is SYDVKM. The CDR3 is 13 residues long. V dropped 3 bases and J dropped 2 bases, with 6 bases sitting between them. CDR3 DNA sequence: TGTGCCAGCAGTTTTAGGCTCACAGATACGCAGTATTTT. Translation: CASSFRLTDTQYF.

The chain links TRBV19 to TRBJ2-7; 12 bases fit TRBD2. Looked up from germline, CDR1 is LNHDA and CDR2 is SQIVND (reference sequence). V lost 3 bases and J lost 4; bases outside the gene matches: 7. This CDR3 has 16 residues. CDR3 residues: CASSIATSGSGYEQYF. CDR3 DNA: TGTGCCAGTAGTATCGCGACTAGCGGGAGTGGGTACGAGCAGTACTTC.

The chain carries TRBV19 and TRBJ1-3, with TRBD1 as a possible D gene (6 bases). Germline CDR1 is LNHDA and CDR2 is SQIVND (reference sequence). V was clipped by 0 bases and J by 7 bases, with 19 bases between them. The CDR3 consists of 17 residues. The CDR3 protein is CASSIDVRTALGNTIYF. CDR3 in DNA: TGTGCCAGTAGTATAGATGTTCGGACAGCTCTCGGCAACACCATATATTTT.

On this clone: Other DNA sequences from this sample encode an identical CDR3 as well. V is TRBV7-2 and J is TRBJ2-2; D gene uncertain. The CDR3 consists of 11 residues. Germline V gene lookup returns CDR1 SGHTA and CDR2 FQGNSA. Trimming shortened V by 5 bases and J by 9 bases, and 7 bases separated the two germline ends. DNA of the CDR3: TGTGCCAGCAGCCTCGGGTGGGAGCTGTTTTTT. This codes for CASSLGWELFF. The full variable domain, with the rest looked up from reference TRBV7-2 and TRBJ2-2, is GAGVSQSPSNKVTEKGKDVELRCDPISGHTALYWYRQSLGQGLEFLIYFQGNSAPDKSGLPSDRFSAERTGGSVSTLTIQRTQQEDSAVYLCASSLGWELFFGEGSRLTVL.